The 2 T cell receptor beta chains below were found in one sample sequenced in a study of vaccination and CD4 T cells after COVID-19. Treatment reported: roughly 10-day PBMC culture with coronavirus spike peptide pools or control peptides (ViraFEST assay). No antigen has been identified for these receptors. CD4+ T cells that had been cultured provided DNA sequenced with the Oncomine TCR Beta short-read assay. TCRdb reanalysed the PCR reads using MiXCR and keeps one entry per CDR3 protein. Of 9,500 to 15,000 distinct CDR3 sequences in the sample, approximately 60% were seen once. Material for sequencing was CD4+ T cells from blood, cultured in vitro. The source is a human donor who had recovered from COVID-19.

By sample fraction, this clonotype is large. The chain links TRBV20-1 to TRBJ1-2, with 9 bases identical to TRBD1. Germline values: CDR1 DFQATT, CDR2 SNEGSKA (reference sequence). Trimming at V came to 6 bases and at J to 5 bases, leaving 7 bases not matched to a gene. This CDR3 is built from 13 residues. CDR3 protein: CSAIQGAGYGYTF. CDR3 DNA: TGCAGTGCAATACAGGGGGCTGGTTATGGCTACACCTTC.

The rearrangement uses TRBV6-1 and TRBJ2-3; maybe TRBD2 (6 bases). CDR1 MNHNS and CDR2 SASEGT come from the germline V gene. This CDR3 comprises 17 residues. Between the trimmed V and J ends, which lost 5 bases and 3 bases, there was a span of 21 bases. CDR3 DNA: TGTGCCAGCAGTCACCCTCTCGGGCAGGCGGGGACAGATACGCAGTATTTT. Its protein is CASSHPLGQAGTDTQYF.